The 20 T cell receptor beta chains given below trace back to one sample, sequenced in a study of blood T cell repertoires in COVID-19. Measured with immunoSEQ multiplex PCR; TCRdb has only the in-frame clones, and not every one. The sample lists hundreds of thousands of clones, nearly 85% occurring once. The sample was peripheral blood. These receptors all come from a woman in her thirties with COVID-19, enrolled during active disease.

J is TRBJ2-3 and V is TRBV5-5; unclear D gene. This CDR3 has 14 residues. The germline CDR1 and CDR2 sequences are SGHKS and YYEKEE (reference sequence). The ends were cut back, 0 bases at V and 3 bases at J, with 8 bases in the middle. The CDR3 sequence: CASSLVGQTDTQYF. The CDR3 nucleotides read TGTGCCAGCAGCTTGGTTGGGCAGACAGATACGCAGTATTTT.

The chain links TRBV24-1 to TRBJ1-1; a possible D gene is TRBD1 (5 bases). Germline CDR1 reads KGHDR; CDR2 reads SFDVKD. V was cut by 2 bases and J by 1 base, with 10 bases left in between. The CDR3 extends over 15 amino acids. CDR3 nucleotide sequence: TGTGCCACCAGTGATTGGAACAGGTGGAACACTGAAGCTTTCTTT. It is translated as CATSDWNRWNTEAFF.

The V and J genes are TRBV3-1 (or the pseudogene TRBV3-2) and TRBJ1-2; 8 bases are a match to TRBD1. V was clipped by 6 bases and J by 6 bases; unmatched bases: 6. The CDR3 consists of 13 residues. Germline V gene sequence: CDR1 LGHDT, CDR2 YNNKEL (reference sequence). CDR3 sequence: CASRLDRGHGYTF. The DNA for the CDR3 is TGTGCCAGCAGACTTGACAGGGGCCATGGCTACACCTTC.

There are many counts of this clone. V and J are TRBV7-2 and TRBJ2-5; D not resolved. V dropped 4 bases and J dropped 7 bases, with 10 bases sitting between them. Germline V gene data show CDR1 as SGHTA and CDR2 as FQGNSA. The CDR3 consists of 12 residues. CDR3 bases: TGTGCCAGCAGCTCACCCTCCAGGACCCAGTACTTC. Translating it yields CASSSPSRTQYF.

The rearrangement links TRBV29-1 to TRBJ2-2; D not certain. This CDR3 region has 11 residues. Trimming pared 7 bases from V and 6 bases from J, leaving 9 bases between. Germline assignment: CDR1 SQVTM and CDR2 ANQGSEA. The CDR3 DNA follows: TGCAGCGCCGGCCGGGCCGGGGAGCTGTTTTTT. This codes for CSAGRAGELFF.

The chain combines TRBV15 with TRBJ2-3; possibly TRBD2 for D (6 bases). Germline CDR1 and CDR2: LNHNV and YYDKDF (reference sequence). This CDR3 is built from 19 residues. V was trimmed by 0 bases and J by 0 bases, leaving 19 bases between them. The CDR3 DNA follows: TGTGCCACCAGCAGAGATCCGCCGGGAGCGGCGGGGAGCACAGATACGCAGTATTTT. As protein: CATSRDPPGAAGSTDTQYF.

A word on this clone: Mismatch with germline at one junction end may stem from a read error. This sequence joins TRBV5-6 and TRBJ2-1, with a possible D match to TRBD2 (5 bases). The CDR3 runs to 13 residues. Germline-derived CDR1 and CDR2 are SGHDT and YYEEEE. CDR3 in DNA: TGTGCCAGCAGCTTGATGTACGAGGGAAACCGGGTCTTC. Translating gives CASSLMYEGNRVF. The full variable domain, rest sourced from reference TRBV5-6 and TRBJ2-1, is DAGVTQSPTHLIKTRGQQVTLRCSPKSGHDTVSWYQQALGQGPQFIFQYYEEEERQRGNFPDRFSGHQFPNYSSELNVNALLLGDSALYLCASSLMYEGNRVFGPGTRLTVL.

The chain combines TRBV5-1 with TRBJ2-5; weak D call: TRBD1 (5 bases). Germline CDR1 reads SGHRS; CDR2 reads YFSETQ. V was trimmed by 0 bases and J by 4 bases, leaving 13 bases between them. The CDR3 sequence is 15 residues long. The CDR3 DNA reads TGCGCCAGCAGCTTGGCTGGTGAAAGGGGAGAGACCCAGTACTTC. This sequence encodes CASSLAGERGETQYF.

The sample holds a few counts of this clone. The V gene is TRBV5-1, the J gene TRBJ1-1; D unclear. Looked up from germline, CDR1 is SGHRS and CDR2 is YFSETQ. This CDR3 spans 17 amino acids. The ends were cut back, 0 bases at V and 2 bases at J, with 17 bases in the middle. The CDR3 region is CASSLGLLRGSNTEAFF. CDR3 coding DNA: TGCGCCAGCAGCTTGGGTCTTCTCCGTGGTAGTAACACTGAAGCTTTCTTT. The full variable domain, in which reference TRBV5-1 and TRBJ1-1 provide the parts outside the CDR3, is KAGVTQTPRYLIKTRGQQVTLSCSPISGHRSVSWYQQTPGQGLQFLFEYFSETQRNKGNFPGRFSGRQFSNSRSEMNVSTLELGDSALYLCASSLGLLRGSNTEAFFGQGTRLTVV.

The CDR3 loop is CASSFPPPDRLAKNIQYF. DNA of the CDR3: TGTGCCAGCAGCTTCCCCCCTCCGGACAGGTTAGCCAAAAACATTCAGTACTTC. This sequence joins TRBV9 and TRBJ2-4; 7 nucleotides line up with TRBD1. The CDR3 is 18 amino acids. From germline, CDR1 is SGDLS and CDR2 YYNGEE. V shed 4 bases, J shed 0 bases, and the junction held 13 bases outside the gene matches.

The rearrangement links TRBV25-1 to TRBJ2-7, with D hard to call. The CDR3 totals 11 residues. Germline CDR1 reads MGHDK; CDR2 reads SYGVNS. Between the trimmed V and J ends, which lost 8 bases and 1 base, there was a span of 6 bases. CDR3 in DNA: TGTGCCAGCTCCCGTTCCTACGAGCAGTACTTC. It translates to CASSRSYEQYF.

This clone was seen a single time. The CDR3 bases are TGTGCCAGCAGCCAATTAGACAGTTTGTATGAGCAGTTCTTC. Translating gives CASSQLDSLYEQFF. This rearrangement joins TRBV3-1 (or the pseudogene TRBV3-2) to TRBJ2-1, with D possibly TRBD1 on 5 matching bases. Looked up from germline, CDR1 is LGHDT and CDR2 is YNNKEL (reference sequence). V dropped 2 bases and J dropped 8 bases, with 13 bases sitting between them. This CDR3 is built from 14 residues.

This chain joins TRBV5-5 and TRBJ2-2, with TRBD2 as a possible D gene (6 bases). Germline lookup yields CDR1 SGHKS and CDR2 YYEKEE (reference sequence). Trimming took 0 bases from V and 3 from J, leaving 18 bases between them. CDR3 length: 18 amino acids. CDR3 DNA: TGTGCCAGCAGCTTGGCCGGTAGGGGCGGGACCTACACCGGGGAGCTGTTTTTT. This encodes CASSLAGRGGTYTGELFF.

DNA of the CDR3: TGTGCCATCAGTGAGCCTCGGACTAGCGGGGGCCCAGATACGCAGTATTTT. It is translated as CAISEPRTSGGPDTQYF. This chain links TRBV10-3 with TRBJ2-3; 13 bases map to TRBD2. Germline V gene sequence: CDR1 ENHRY, CDR2 SYGVKD. The CDR3 is made up of 17 amino acids. With V trimmed by 2 bases and J by 4 bases, 6 bases remained unmatched.

The chain recombines TRBV6-1 with TRBJ2-1; 10 bases agree with TRBD2. Germline CDR1 MNHNS, CDR2 SASEGT. The CDR3 is 14 residues long. After removal of 6 bases from V and 6 bases from J, the junction contained 5 bases not matched to a gene. The CDR3 coding sequence is TGTGCCAGCAGACCTAGCGGGGGCCCCAATGAGCAGTTCTTC. This codes for CASRPSGGPNEQFF.

V is TRBV29-1 and J is TRBJ2-1, with 8 bases fitting TRBD2. Trimming at V came to 3 bases and at J to 1 base, leaving 5 bases not matched to a gene. This CDR3 is built from 15 residues. Germline loops: CDR1 SQVTM, CDR2 ANQGSEA. CDR3 in amino acids: CSVDPGGGSYNEQFF. In nucleotides, the CDR3 is TGCAGCGTTGATCCGGGGGGGGGATCCTACAATGAGCAGTTCTTC.

This clone has more than one count but fewer than ten. This sequence joins TRBV2 and TRBJ2-5; 11 bases line up with TRBD1. CDR1 is SNHLY and CDR2 is FYNNEI in the germline V gene. Germline trimming cut 4 bases from V and 5 bases from J; bases unmatched to any gene: 12. There are 17 residues in the CDR3. The CDR3 spells CASSAGTGGQRGETQYF. The CDR3 DNA sequence: TGTGCCAGCAGTGCCGGGACAGGGGGTCAGAGAGGGGAGACCCAGTACTTC.

This clone was observed a single time. This chain connects TRBV2 to TRBJ2-7; D unresolved. The CDR3 is 13 residues long. Germline CDR1 and CDR2: SNHLY and FYNNEI. V shed 4 bases and J shed 2 bases, with 9 bases lying between them. The CDR3 protein is CASSVGRTYEQYF. The CDR3 DNA follows: TGTGCCAGCAGTGTCGGCAGGACCTACGAGCAGTACTTC.

This chain links TRBV7-9 with TRBJ2-7; 8 bases match TRBD2. Germline trimming cut 3 bases from V and 6 bases from J; bases unmatched to any gene: 16. This CDR3 region has 17 residues. Germline V gene lookup returns CDR1 SEHNR and CDR2 FQNEAQ (reference sequence). The CDR3 DNA is TGTGCCAGCAGCTTCGGGGGACTAGGAACACTTTTGAGCGAGCAGTACTTC. Amino acids: CASSFGGLGTLLSEQYF.

V is TRBV5-6 and J is TRBJ2-3; 11 positions agree with TRBD1. The CDR3 totals 16 residues. Germline CDR1 reads SGHDT; CDR2 reads YYEEEE. V lost 2 bases, J lost 0 bases, and 2 bases stayed unmatched. The CDR3 region has the DNA TGTGCCAGCAGCTTCGGGACAGGGGGAAGCACAGATACGCAGTATTTT. This encodes CASSFGTGGSTDTQYF.